The next 20 T cell receptor beta chains were all read from a single sample in a study of T cells after yellow fever vaccination. Each CDR3 protein gets one entry after TCRdb re-called the 5' RACE reads with MiXCR. The sample has about 340,000 distinct CDR3 sequences; about 8.7% are singletons. The sample consisted of PBMCs, taken on the day of the first yellow fever vaccination. The receptors shown here come from a man between 18 and 35 years old who received the YFV17D yellow fever vaccine.

This clonotype was observed a handful of times. The genes are TRBV4-1 and TRBJ1-1, with 8 nucleotides matching TRBD1. Germline assignment: CDR1 MGHRA and CDR2 YSYEKL. J gave up 2 bases and V 5 bases, and 10 bases lay outside the gene matches. The length of the CDR3 is 16 residues. The chain's CDR3 is CASSGAGGPANTEAFF. DNA of the CDR3: TGCGCCAGCAGCGGAGCAGGGGGCCCGGCTAACACTGAAGCTTTCTTT.

This clonotype was seen at least ten times. This chain joins TRBV12-3 or TRBV12-4 and TRBJ1-6; D uncertain. The CDR3 is made up of 12 amino acids. V was clipped by 5 bases and J by 11 bases, with 10 bases between them. CDR3 residues: CASSPPFTPLHF. CDR3 sequence (DNA): TGTGCCAGCAGTCCCCCTTTTACACCCCTCCACTTT.

This clonotype has ten or more counts. The chain joins TRBV2 to TRBJ2-2; unclear D gene. The V end lost 5 bases, the J end lost 5 bases, and 9 bases lay between the germline ends. Germline values: CDR1 SNHLY, CDR2 FYNNEI. The CDR3 totals 13 residues. The CDR3 region has the DNA TGTGCCAGCAGTCTTCACAGAACCGGGGAGCTGTTTTTT. Protein product: CASSLHRTGELFF.

The chain has TRBV4-2 and TRBJ2-1, with D hard to call. CDR1 is LGHNA and CDR2 is YNFKEQ in the germline V gene. The CDR3 runs 15 residues. Trimming took 1 base from V and 0 from J, leaving 7 bases between them. The CDR3 DNA reads TGTGCCAGCAGCCAAGGAAGCGCCTCCTACAATGAGCAGTTCTTC. This sequence encodes CASSQGSASYNEQFF.

This clonotype came up a few times. J is TRBJ1-5 and V is TRBV5-8; TRBD1 might be the D (6 bases). The V and J ends lost 8 bases and 4 bases respectively, with 13 bases between them. The germline gives CDR1 SGHTS, CDR2 YDEGEE. CDR3 length equals 13 residues. The CDR3 spells CASNRVWNQPQHF. CDR3 in DNA: TGTGCCAGTAACAGGGTTTGGAATCAGCCCCAGCATTTT. Combining the CDR3 with reference TRBV5-8 and TRBJ1-5 gives the whole variable domain EAGVTQSPTHLIKTRGQQATLRCSPISGHTSVYWYQQALGLGLQFLLWYDEGEERNRGNFPPRFSGRQFPNYSSELNVNALELEDSALYLCASNRVWNQPQHFGDGTRLSIL.

This clonotype was found many times. The chain employs TRBV12-3 or TRBV12-4 and TRBJ2-1, with D hard to call. V was shortened by 7 bases and J by 2 bases, with 6 bases between the two germline ends. CDR3 size: 12 residues. The CDR3 region has the DNA TGTGCCAGCACCGATCCCTACAATGAGCAGTTCTTC. It specifies CASTDPYNEQFF.

The rearrangement joins TRBV9 to TRBJ1-5; 9 bases map to TRBD1. This CDR3 has 15 amino acids. V was pared by 0 bases and J by 6 bases, with 4 bases of the junction left unmatched. The germline V gene has CDR1 SGDLS and CDR2 YYNGEE. The CDR3 loop reads CASSVAGQGGQPQHF. In DNA, the CDR3 is TGTGCCAGCAGCGTAGCGGGACAGGGCGGTCAGCCCCAGCATTTT. Using reference TRBV9 and TRBJ1-5 for the parts outside the CDR3, the full variable domain is DSGVTQTPKHLITATGQRVTLRCSPRSGDLSVYWYQQSLDQGLQFLIQYYNGEERAKGNILERFSAQQFPDLHSELNLSSLELGDSALYFCASSVAGQGGQPQHFGDGTRLSIL.

The J gene is TRBJ1-5, the V gene TRBV7-2; D remains unclear. The CDR3 is 13 amino acids. CDR1 SGHTA and CDR2 FQGNSA come from the germline V gene. Trimming pared 1 base from V and 6 bases from J, leaving 7 bases between. CDR3 DNA: TGTGCCAGCAGCTTAGGGGTGGTTCAGCCCCAGCATTTT. This codes for CASSLGVVQPQHF.

In this sample, this clonotype turned up many times. J is TRBJ1-5 and V is TRBV19; no definite D call. Germline CDR1 LNHDA, CDR2 SQIVND (reference sequence). The CDR3 totals 14 residues. Trimming removed 3 bases from V and 7 bases from J, with 13 bases in between. The CDR3 region is CASSMWVREQPQHF. CDR3 bases: TGTGCCAGTAGTATGTGGGTCCGCGAACAGCCCCAGCATTTT.

The V call is TRBV5-6, the J call TRBJ1-6, with D possibly matching TRBD1 (5 bases). CDR3 size: 16 residues. Trimming left V 0 bases short and J 6 bases short, with 13 bases between. Germline-derived CDR1 and CDR2 are SGHDT and YYEEEE. CDR3 bases: TGTGCCAGCAGCTTGGCGGCGACAGAATCTAATTCACCCCTCCACTTT. It specifies CASSLAATESNSPLHF.

The CDR3 sequence is CASSQVSRTKSTDTQYF. In DNA, the CDR3 is TGTGCCAGCAGCCAAGTATCCCGGACTAAAAGCACAGATACGCAGTATTTT. The J gene is TRBJ2-3, the V gene TRBV3-1; D is possibly TRBD2 (6 bases). V was clipped by 1 base and J by 0 bases, with 14 bases between them. CDR1 is LGHDT, CDR2 YNNKEL, per germline (reference sequence). The CDR3 is 17 amino acids.

This clonotype was picked up a small number of times. The rearrangement joins TRBV6-1 to TRBJ1-5, with 8 bases identical to TRBD1. V lost 8 bases, J lost 0 bases, and 6 bases stayed unmatched. Germline lookup yields CDR1 MNHNS and CDR2 SASEGT. The CDR3 length is 15 residues. CDR3 nucleotide sequence: TGTGCCAGCTGGACAGGGCCTTATAGCAATCAGCCCCAGCATTTT. It encodes CASWTGPYSNQPQHF.

This clonotype was seen at least ten times. The chain has TRBV29-1 and TRBJ1-3; weak D call: TRBD1 (5 bases). This CDR3 contains 14 residues. CDR1 and CDR2 from the germline V gene are SQVTM and ANQGSEA. V lost 4 bases, J lost 4 bases, and 14 bases lay in between. In DNA form, the CDR3 reads TGCAGCGTTGGCCGGACACTTTTGGGAAACACCATATATTTT. Protein sequence: CSVGRTLLGNTIYF.

The chain recombines TRBV28 with TRBJ2-7; 7 nucleotides align to TRBD1. The CDR3 is made up of 14 amino acids. J lost 7 bases, V lost 6 bases, and 12 bases had no gene match. Per germline, CDR1 MDHEN and CDR2 SYDVKM. The CDR3 sequence: CASSPLTGYGEQYV. The CDR3 DNA sequence: TGTGCCAGCAGCCCATTGACAGGGTACGGGGAGCAGTACGTC.

This clonotype was found a few times. V and J are TRBV7-2 and TRBJ1-6; 8 nucleotides agree with TRBD1. The germline V gene has CDR1 SGHTA and CDR2 FQGNSA. The CDR3 extends over 16 amino acids. V gave up 0 bases and J gave up 3 bases; unmatched junction bases: 1. Here the CDR3 DNA reads TGTGCCAGCAGCTTAGCGGGACAGGTCTATAATTCACCCCTCCACTTT. This gives the protein CASSLAGQVYNSPLHF.

This clonotype was seen more than once but under ten times. V and J are TRBV2 and TRBJ2-5; maybe TRBD2 (6 bases). Germline V gene data show CDR1 as SNHLY and CDR2 as FYNNEI. The CDR3 is 12 amino acids. Trimming left V 2 bases short and J 7 bases short, with 8 bases between. CDR3: CASSEWRGTQYF. CDR3 nucleotides: TGTGCCAGCAGTGAATGGCGGGGGACCCAGTACTTC.

This clonotype appeared a few times. The chain is built from TRBV6-1 and TRBJ2-7; 9 nucleotides line up with TRBD1. This CDR3 has 16 residues. With V trimmed by 6 bases and J by 4 bases, 13 bases remained unmatched. Germline assignment: CDR1 MNHNS and CDR2 SASEGT. The CDR3 loop reads CASSSTGTGSWYEQYF. In DNA form, the CDR3 reads TGTGCCAGCAGCTCGACTGGGACAGGGAGTTGGTACGAGCAGTACTTC.

At least ten counts were recorded for this clonotype. V and J are TRBV24-1 and TRBJ2-3; D is uncertain. Trimming took 4 bases from V and 0 from J, leaving 4 bases between them. CDR3 length: 13 residues. CDR1 is KGHDR and CDR2 is SFDVKD in the germline V gene. The CDR3 DNA reads TGTGCCACCAGTGACCCAAGCACAGATACGCAGTATTTT. Protein sequence: CATSDPSTDTQYF.

This clonotype was found a few times. The chain employs TRBV18 and TRBJ2-7; 7 nucleotides align to TRBD2. The V gene end was trimmed by 1 base and the J gene end by 6 bases; junction bases not matched to a gene: 12. CDR1 and CDR2 from the germline V gene are KGHSH and LQKENI. The CDR3 consists of 16 residues. The CDR3 reads CASSPRGGGSSFEQYV. In nucleotides, the CDR3 is TGTGCCAGCTCACCACGGGGCGGGGGATCCTCTTTCGAGCAGTACGTC.

In its sample, this clonotype was seen a few times. V and J are TRBV5-4 and TRBJ1-1; a possible D gene is TRBD1 (6 bases). This CDR3 region has 13 residues. Germline CDR1 reads SGHNT; CDR2 reads YYREEE (reference sequence). Trimming pared 1 base from V and 8 bases from J, leaving 12 bases between. The chain's CDR3 is CASSLRGAREAFF. The CDR3 region has the DNA TGTGCCAGCAGCTTGAGGGGGGCAAGGGAAGCTTTCTTT.